These 27 T cell receptor beta chains were sequenced from one sample in a study of Graves' ophthalmopathy and Graves' hyperthyroidism. Amplification from RNA transcripts yielded the TCR beta CDR3 regions. Second-round multiplex PCR followed a first-round RT-PCR using HTBI primers. TCRdb re-called the multiplex PCR reads through MiXCR, storing one row per CDR3 protein. Of about 740,000 distinct CDR3 sequences in the sample, roughly 41% were seen once. The sample consisted of peripheral blood. The receptors were sampled from an adult man with Graves' ophthalmopathy.

In this sample, this clonotype turned up many times. At one of its ends the junction is not consistent with the germline gene, which may arise from a read error. This chain uses TRBV7-9 with TRBJ1-1; TRBD1 might be the D (5 bases). Germline-derived CDR1 and CDR2 are SEHNR and FQNEAQ (reference sequence). The CDR3 sequence is 13 residues long. The CDR3 here is CASSRDGNTEAFF. The CDR3 DNA is TGTGCTAGCAGCCGGGACGGGAACACTGAAGCTTTCTTT.

The rearrangement uses TRBV12-3 or TRBV12-4 and TRBJ1-2; TRBD1 aligns across 9 bases. This CDR3 region has 14 residues. With 6 bases clipped from V and 4 bases from J, the junction kept 6 bases outside the gene matches. CDR3 nucleotides: TGTGCCAGCAGCCAGGGACAGGGCGGCTATGGCTACACCTTC. Translated, it gives CASSQGQGGYGYTF.

This chain connects TRBV4-1 to TRBJ2-7, with a possible D match to TRBD1 (5 bases). The CDR3 runs to 14 residues. Trimming took 0 bases from V and 3 from J, leaving 9 bases between them. Germline V gives CDR1 MGHRA, CDR2 YSYEKL. CDR3 region: CASSQERDSYEQYF. The CDR3 DNA reads as TGCGCCAGCAGCCAAGAGCGTGACAGCTACGAGCAGTACTTC.

The CDR3 DNA reads as TGTGCCAGCGGGGTGACAGGGGTAAGTCAGCCCCAGCATTTT. Translating gives CASGVTGVSQPQHF. The chain carries TRBV28 and TRBJ1-5, with 8 bases fitting TRBD1. The trim removed 8 bases at V and 6 bases at J, leaving 9 bases unmatched. CDR1 and CDR2 (germline): MDHEN, SYDVKM. The CDR3 sequence is 14 residues long.

This clonotype was seen many times. The CDR3 sequence: CSVEKRLTYEQYF. Written as DNA, the CDR3 is TGCAGCGTTGAAAAAAGGTTAACCTACGAGCAGTACTTC. This chain connects TRBV29-1 to TRBJ2-7; D gene ambiguous. There are 13 residues in the CDR3. The V and J ends lost 2 bases and 2 bases respectively, with 10 bases between them. CDR1 SQVTM and CDR2 ANQGSEA come from the germline V gene.

The V and J genes are TRBV19 and TRBJ1-1; 8 bases are shared with TRBD1. CDR3 length equals 15 residues. Trimming cost V 6 bases and J 0 bases; bases outside gene matches: 6. Germline V CDR1 and CDR2: LNHDA, SQIVND (reference sequence). CDR3 loop: CASRGQGLLNTEAFF. The CDR3, as DNA: TGTGCCAGTAGAGGACAGGGATTATTGAACACTGAAGCTTTCTTT.

This clonotype was counted many times. This rearrangement joins TRBV7-2 to TRBJ1-2, with D uncertain. V gave up 2 bases and J gave up 5 bases, with 9 bases separating them. The V gene's germline CDR1 is SGHTA and CDR2 FQGNSA. This CDR3 contains 13 residues. Written as DNA, the CDR3 is TGTGCCAGCAGCTTATCGAGGTGGTATGGCTACACCTTC. Encoded protein: CASSLSRWYGYTF.

The rearrangement uses TRBV4-1 and TRBJ1-1; 7 nucleotides line up with TRBD1. The CDR3 extends over 13 amino acids. The junction had 6 bases not matched to a gene; V was cut back by 7 bases and J by 4 bases. Germline CDR1 MGHRA, CDR2 YSYEKL. This CDR3 reads CASNDRVGTEAFF. The DNA of the CDR3 is TGCGCCAGCAACGACAGGGTTGGCACTGAAGCTTTCTTT.

The J gene is TRBJ1-3, the V gene TRBV9; TRBD1 aligns across 8 bases. The junction had 5 bases not matched to a gene; V was cut back by 4 bases and J by 2 bases. The germline V gene encodes CDR1 SGDLS and CDR2 YYNGEE. There are 15 residues in the CDR3. The CDR3 is CASSHRTGPGNTIYF. Here the CDR3 DNA reads TGTGCCAGCAGCCACCGGACAGGGCCTGGAAACACCATATATTTT.

The chain employs TRBV20-1 and TRBJ1-3, with unresolved D. This CDR3 is 13 amino acids long. The germline V gene has CDR1 DFQATT and CDR2 SNEGSKA (reference sequence). V was shortened by 3 bases and J by 4 bases, with 10 bases between the two germline ends. The DNA for the CDR3 is TGCAGTGCTAGCGACCCAACAGGAAACACCATATATTTT. Amino acids: CSASDPTGNTIYF.

This chain joins TRBV10-3 and TRBJ2-7; 9 bases agree with TRBD1. This CDR3 has 16 residues. V shed 5 bases, J shed 5 bases, and the junction held 13 bases outside the gene matches. CDR1 and CDR2 from the germline V gene are ENHRY and SYGVKD. In nucleotides, the CDR3 is TGTGCCATCAGTACTCCGCCGGGACAGGGTGGGGACGAGCAGTACTTC. It translates to CAISTPPGQGGDEQYF.

This clonotype has more than one count but fewer than ten. V usage is TRBV29-1 and J usage is TRBJ2-7; the D call may be TRBD1 or TRBD2 (5 bases each). The CDR3 contains 13 residues. Germline-derived CDR1 and CDR2 are SQVTM and ANQGSEA. The V end was cut by 6 bases, the J end by 1 base, with 13 bases between. CDR3 DNA sequence: TGCAGCGTCGGGACCGCCGGGTCCTACGAGCAGTACTTC. Residues: CSVGTAGSYEQYF.

This sequence joins TRBV24-1 and TRBJ2-7, with D maybe TRBD1 (5 bases). The J call may be in error: the DNA end matches TRBJ2-1 better. The germline CDR1 and CDR2 sequences are KGHDR and SFDVKD. This CDR3 is 12 amino acids long. The CDR3 region is CATSDSGNEQFF. The CDR3 nucleotides read TGTGCCACCAGTGATTCAGGGAATGAGCAGTTCTTC.

The chain uses TRBV25-1 and TRBJ1-4; 9 bases are shared with TRBD1. Looked up from germline, CDR1 is MGHDK and CDR2 is SYGVNS. CDR3 size: 16 residues. Unmatched junction bases numbered 12, after V lost 5 bases and J lost 8 bases. CDR3 amino acids: CASSHPTGGLLEKLFF. CDR3 coding DNA: TGTGCCAGCAGTCATCCTACAGGGGGCCTTTTAGAAAAACTGTTTTTT.

Of note for this clonotype: This may come from a read error, since a much larger clone is one base off. This chain links TRBV7-8 with TRBJ2-5; TRBD1 or TRBD2 may be the D gene (5 bases each). The CDR3 runs 14 residues. Germline V lookup: CDR1 SGHVS, CDR2 FQNEAQ. V was pared by 2 bases and J by 5 bases, with 12 bases between. The CDR3 spells CASSLMRGRETQYF. The DNA for the CDR3 is TGTGCCAGCAGCTTAATGAGGGGCAGGGAGACCCAGTACTTC.

The chain recombines TRBV29-1 with TRBJ1-4; D perhaps matches TRBD1 (5 bases). CDR3 length equals 16 residues. Germline V gene lookup returns CDR1 SQVTM and CDR2 ANQGSEA. The V and J ends lost 4 bases and 7 bases respectively, with 22 bases between them. The CDR3 region is CSVGGGGSTGGEKLFF. In DNA, the CDR3 is TGCAGCGTTGGTGGGGGAGGTAGCACCGGGGGTGAAAAACTGTTTTTT.

CDR3: CSSTSGTDYGYTF. The CDR3 nucleotides are TGCAGCTCAACATCCGGGACAGACTATGGCTACACCTTC. V gene TRBV29-1 combines with J gene TRBJ1-2, with 7 nucleotides matching TRBD1. Germline V CDR1 and CDR2: SQVTM, ANQGSEA. The CDR3 has 13 amino acids. V shed 8 bases and J 3 bases; nucleotides not matched to a gene: 9. Full variable domain (missing parts from reference TRBV29-1 and TRBJ1-2): SAVISQKPSRDICQRGTSLTIQCQVDSQVTMMFWYRQQPGQSLTLIATANQGSEATYESGFVIDKFPISRPNLTFSTLTVSNMSPEDSSIYLCSSTSGTDYGYTFGSGTRLTVV.

The V gene is TRBV29-1, the J gene TRBJ1-1, with TRBD1 matching 8 bases. The CDR3 is 13 amino acids. Germline loops: CDR1 SQVTM, CDR2 ANQGSEA. With 4 bases clipped from V and 7 bases from J, the junction kept 8 bases outside the gene matches. This CDR3 reads CSVADRATGEAFF. Written as DNA, the CDR3 is TGCAGCGTTGCGGACAGGGCAACGGGTGAAGCTTTCTTT.

This CDR3 reads CSARGLAGEQFF. The CDR3 DNA sequence: TGCAGTGCTCGCGGGCTAGCGGGTGAGCAGTTCTTC. The V and J genes are TRBV20-1 and TRBJ2-1; 8 nucleotides line up with TRBD2. This CDR3 is 12 amino acids long. The V and J ends lost 5 bases and 9 bases, in that order; junction bases with no gene match: 6. Germline V gene lookup returns CDR1 DFQATT and CDR2 SNEGSKA (reference sequence).

This clonotype was observed many times. V and J are TRBV7-9 and TRBJ1-1; D perhaps matches TRBD1 (6 bases). Trimming shortened V by 5 bases and J by 11 bases, and 18 bases separated the two germline ends. The CDR3 sequence is 13 residues long. Germline V gives CDR1 SEHNR, CDR2 FQNEAQ (reference sequence). The CDR3, as DNA: TGTGCCAGCAGCCCCTCGGGGGGAGGGGGGGCTTTCTTT. Its protein product is CASSPSGGGGAFF.

This clonotype was detected a few times. The genes are TRBV24-1 and TRBJ1-5; maybe TRBD1 (6 bases). Germline CDR1 is KGHDR and CDR2 is SFDVKD. The CDR3 totals 13 residues. Trimming took 6 bases from V and 14 from J, leaving 19 bases between them. CDR3 amino acids: CATSSGRGNYEHF. Written as DNA, the CDR3 is TGTGCCACCAGTTCCGGCAGGGGCAACTACGAGCATTTT.

With respect to this clonotype: Given a much more abundant clone one base away, this may be a read error. The chain recombines TRBV20-1 with TRBJ1-5, with TRBD1 as a possible D gene (6 bases). The CDR3 extends over 15 amino acids. Germline V CDR1 and CDR2: DFQATT, SNEGSKA (reference sequence). CDR3 sequence reads: CSARRTAWINQPRHF. For the CDR3, the DNA is TGCAGTGCTAGACGGACAGCTTGGATAAATCAGCCCCGGCATTTT.

For this clonotype: The junction and the germline gene differ at one end; a read error may be behind it. This sequence joins TRBV24-1 and TRBJ1-5; 9 bases match TRBD1. From germline, CDR1 is KGHDR and CDR2 SFDVKD. The CDR3 is 16 residues long. The CDR3 sequence is CAASDPGTGSDQPQHF. CDR3 in DNA: TGTGCCGCCAGTGACCCAGGGACAGGGTCGGATCAGCCCCAGCATTTT.

The chain combines TRBV11-2 with TRBJ2-2; D call uncertain. V was trimmed by 1 base and J by 5 bases, leaving 8 bases between them. CDR3 size: 14 residues. Germline V lookup: CDR1 SGHAT, CDR2 FQNNGV. In nucleotides, the CDR3 is TGTGCCAGCAGCTTAGGCTTCGGTACCGGGGAGCTGTTTTTT. Translated: CASSLGFGTGELFF.

As to this clonotype: The junction shows a germline mismatch at one end, possibly a read error. The CDR3 DNA sequence: TGTGCCAGCAGTACAAAGGGATCAGGGGGCTCACCCCTCCACTTT. This sequence encodes CASSTKGSGGSPLHF. The V call is TRBV10-3, the J call TRBJ1-6; 8 positions match TRBD1. The CDR3 covers 15 residues. The germline gives CDR1 ENHRY, CDR2 SYGVKD.

This clonotype was recorded at least ten times. The genes are TRBV7-2 and TRBJ2-5; 10 bases agree with TRBD1. The V gene end was trimmed by 5 bases and the J gene end by 2 bases; junction bases not matched to a gene: 5. The CDR3 sequence is 15 residues long. Germline CDR1 and CDR2: SGHTA and FQGNSA. The CDR3 region has the DNA TGTGCCAGCAGCCCGGGACAGGGGCTGCAAGAGACCCAGTACTTC. Translated: CASSPGQGLQETQYF.

J is TRBJ1-4 and V is TRBV7-2; D gene uncertain. The ends were cut back, 3 bases at V and 5 bases at J, with 16 bases in the middle. This CDR3 comprises 16 residues. Germline V gives CDR1 SGHTA, CDR2 FQGNSA. The CDR3 DNA reads as TGTGCCAGCAGCTTCCTACGACGGACCGAGAATGAAAAACTGTTTTTT. As protein: CASSFLRRTENEKLFF.